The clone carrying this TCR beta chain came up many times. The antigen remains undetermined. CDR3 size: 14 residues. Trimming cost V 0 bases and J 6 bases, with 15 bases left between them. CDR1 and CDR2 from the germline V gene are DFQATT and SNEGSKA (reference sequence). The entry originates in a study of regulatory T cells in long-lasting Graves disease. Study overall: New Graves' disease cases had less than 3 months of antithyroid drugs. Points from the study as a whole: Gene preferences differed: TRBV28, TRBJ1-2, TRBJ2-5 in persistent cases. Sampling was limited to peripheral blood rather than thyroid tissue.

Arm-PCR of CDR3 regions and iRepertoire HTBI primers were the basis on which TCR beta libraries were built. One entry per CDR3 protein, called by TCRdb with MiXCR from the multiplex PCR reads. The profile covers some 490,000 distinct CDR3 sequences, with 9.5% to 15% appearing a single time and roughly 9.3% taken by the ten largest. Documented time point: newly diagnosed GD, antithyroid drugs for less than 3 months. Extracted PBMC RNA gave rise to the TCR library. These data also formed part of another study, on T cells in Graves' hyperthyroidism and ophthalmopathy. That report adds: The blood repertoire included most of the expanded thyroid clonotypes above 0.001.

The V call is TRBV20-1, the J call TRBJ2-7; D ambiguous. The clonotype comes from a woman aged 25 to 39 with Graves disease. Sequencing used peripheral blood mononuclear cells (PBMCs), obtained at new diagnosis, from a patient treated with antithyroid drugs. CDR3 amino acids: CSARDSLGRREQYF. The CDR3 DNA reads TGCAGTGCTAGAGATTCGCTCGGGCGGCGCGAGCAGTACTTC.